The 28 T cell receptor beta chains in this list originate from one sample, sequenced in a study of T cell repertoires in cytomegalovirus infection (dated by TCRdb to about 2019). These TCRs are of unknown antigen specificity. Sequenced on an Illumina HiSeq 1500. TCRdb ran its own pipeline on the public reads, namely fastp trimming at Q25 and MiXCR clone calling, and kept in-frame beta chains. Rows are combined by CDR3 protein, so each entry shows the most common genes and DNA. This sample lists under 150,000 distinct CDR3 sequences; 20% to 30% were detected once. The biggest ten clones account for roughly 33% of the sample. Material for sequencing was PBMCs, sequenced either directly or after in vitro stimulation (not recorded which). The receptor set was obtained from a human donor in good health (CMV status not recorded). Some clones in this sample may be carry-over from other donors' samples.

This clonotype was counted a few times. V and J are TRBV7-9 and TRBJ2-3; 9 bases agree with TRBD1. Losses at the gene ends were 5 bases for V and 5 bases for J; bases not matched to a gene: 11. CDR1 SEHNR and CDR2 FQNEAQ come from the germline V gene (reference sequence). The CDR3 covers 16 residues. The CDR3 bases are TGTGCCAGCAGCCTGATCGGACAGGGGACTGGAGATACGCAGTATTTT. Its protein is CASSLIGQGTGDTQYF.

This clonotype was found a few times. The chain links TRBV28 to TRBJ1-5; TRBD1 matches 7 bases. Germline V gene data show CDR1 as MDHEN and CDR2 as SYDVKM. CDR3 length: 15 residues. V gave up 4 bases and J gave up 4 bases; unmatched junction bases: 7. The CDR3 region is CASSSGQQLNQPQHF. DNA of the CDR3: TGTGCCAGCAGTTCGGGACAGCAACTAAATCAGCCCCAGCATTTT.

V and J are TRBV5-1 and TRBJ1-1; perhaps TRBD1 as D (5 bases). The ends were cut back, 4 bases at V and 2 bases at J, with 12 bases in the middle. The CDR3 has 14 residues. Germline-derived CDR1 and CDR2 are SGHRS and YFSETQ. DNA for the CDR3: TGCGCCAGCAGCCAACAGGCATCTAACACTGAAGCTTTCTTT. Protein: CASSQQASNTEAFF.

This clonotype occurred many times. This rearrangement joins TRBV7-2 to TRBJ2-7; 8 nucleotides agree with TRBD1. Germline V gene lookup returns CDR1 SGHTA and CDR2 FQGNSA. V shed 3 bases, J shed 2 bases, and the junction held 9 bases outside the gene matches. The CDR3 sequence is 16 residues long. In DNA form, the CDR3 reads TGTGCCAGCAGCTTGGCCGGACAGGGTTATCCCTACGAGCAGTACTTC. This sequence encodes CASSLAGQGYPYEQYF.

This clonotype was found a few times. The rearrangement joins TRBV4-1 to TRBJ1-2, with D possibly being TRBD1 (6 bases). There are 15 residues in the CDR3. From germline, CDR1 is MGHRA and CDR2 YSYEKL. Trimming left V 0 bases short and J 4 bases short, with 12 bases between. The CDR3 DNA follows: TGCGCCAGCAGCCAAGATCCGGGGGCCACCTATGGCTACACCTTC. Its protein is CASSQDPGATYGYTF.

This chain connects TRBV6-5 to TRBJ2-7, with D tentatively TRBD1 (6 bases). The ends were cut back, 4 bases at V and 5 bases at J, with 21 bases in the middle. The CDR3 is 16 residues long. Germline V gives CDR1 MNHEY, CDR2 SVGAGI. Here the CDR3 reads CASSSARLQGVDEQYF. DNA of the CDR3: TGTGCCAGCAGTTCCGCACGCTTACAGGGAGTCGACGAGCAGTACTTC.

This clonotype was recorded a few times. This chain uses TRBV10-3 with TRBJ2-2; 8 positions match TRBD2. The germline V gene encodes CDR1 ENHRY and CDR2 SYGVKD. V was clipped by 8 bases and J by 7 bases; unmatched bases: 6. This CDR3 is built from 13 residues. Here the CDR3 reads CAISREGLGELFF. The CDR3 nucleotides are TGTGCCATCTCCCGGGAGGGACTCGGGGAGCTGTTTTTT.

This clonotype was detected a few times. The rearrangement uses TRBV24-1 and TRBJ1-1; 8 positions agree with TRBD1. The CDR3 is made up of 14 amino acids. Germline V gene sequence: CDR1 KGHDR, CDR2 SFDVKD. V was pared by 4 bases and J by 5 bases, with 5 bases of the junction left unmatched. The CDR3 loop is CATSEGQGRTEAFF. DNA for the CDR3: TGTGCCACCAGTGAAGGACAGGGAAGGACTGAAGCTTTCTTT.

The chain links TRBV28 to TRBJ2-6; TRBD1 agrees at 9 bases. Germline assignment: CDR1 MDHEN and CDR2 SYDVKM. V gave up 6 bases and J gave up 0 bases; unmatched junction bases: 3. The CDR3 extends over 16 amino acids. The CDR3 nucleotides read TGTGCCAGCAGGACAGGGGGATCCTCTGGGGCCAACGTCCTGACTTTC. This codes for CASRTGGSSGANVLTF.

The chain recombines TRBV5-6 with TRBJ1-1; no firm D call. Germline V gene sequence: CDR1 SGHDT, CDR2 YYEEEE. The length of the CDR3 is 14 residues. Trimming removed 1 base from V and 2 bases from J, with 9 bases in between. The CDR3 sequence: CASSLWQLNTEAFF. CDR3 bases: TGTGCCAGCAGCTTGTGGCAGCTTAACACTGAAGCTTTCTTT.

Ten or more counts support this clonotype. The chain is built from TRBV6-2 or TRBV6-3 and TRBJ2-1, with 14 positions matching TRBD2. Germline V gives CDR1 MNHEY, CDR2 SVGEGT. The CDR3 has 17 amino acids. V lost 6 bases and J lost 5; bases outside the gene matches: 9. The CDR3 region has the DNA TGTGCCAGCAGGCCGACCGGGACTAGCGGGAGAAACAATGAGCAGTTCTTC. This codes for CASRPTGTSGRNNEQFF.

This clonotype has more than one count but fewer than ten. This chain connects TRBV7-2 to TRBJ2-3; D ambiguous. Trimming pared 3 bases from V and 1 base from J, leaving 8 bases between. This CDR3 is built from 14 residues. CDR1 SGHTA and CDR2 FQGNSA come from the germline V gene. CDR3 protein: CASSLWAGTDTQYF. Written as DNA, the CDR3 is TGTGCCAGCAGCTTGTGGGCAGGCACAGATACGCAGTATTTT.

This clonotype was counted a few times. The gene calls are TRBV20-1 and TRBJ2-1; 7 nucleotides line up with TRBD1. This CDR3 is built from 15 residues. Germline V lookup: CDR1 DFQATT, CDR2 SNEGSKA (reference sequence). The J segment lost 3 bases and the V segment lost 0 bases, leaving 5 bases of the junction unmatched. The CDR3 region is CSAREGGPLYNEQFF. The CDR3 DNA is TGCAGTGCTAGAGAAGGGGGCCCCCTCTACAATGAGCAGTTCTTC.

The J gene is TRBJ2-5, the V gene TRBV6-2 or TRBV6-3; D is ambiguous. Germline V lookup: CDR1 MNHEY, CDR2 SVGEGT. V was pared by 2 bases and J by 7 bases, with 11 bases between. This CDR3 region has 13 residues. This CDR3 reads CASSYQELGTQYF. CDR3 DNA sequence: TGTGCCAGCAGTTACCAAGAGCTGGGGACCCAGTACTTC.

The chain carries TRBV7-2 and TRBJ1-3, with 7 bases identical to TRBD1. CDR1 is SGHTA and CDR2 is FQGNSA in the germline V gene. J gave up 0 bases and V 5 bases, and 7 bases lay outside the gene matches. The length of the CDR3 is 16 residues. CDR3 in amino acids: CASSMPGQHSGNTIYF. In DNA, the CDR3 is TGTGCCAGCAGCATGCCGGGACAGCACTCTGGAAACACCATATATTTT.

This rearrangement joins TRBV6-5 to TRBJ1-5; 9 bases are a match to TRBD1. The J segment lost 4 bases and the V segment lost 6 bases, leaving 10 bases of the junction unmatched. Germline CDR1 is MNHEY and CDR2 is SVGAGI. The CDR3 runs to 16 residues. CDR3: CASSIHGTGQNQPQHF. The CDR3 DNA sequence: TGTGCCAGCAGCATTCACGGGACAGGGCAAAATCAGCCCCAGCATTTT.

A few counts support this clonotype. CDR3 region: CASGYETGEETQYF. CDR3 nucleotides: TGTGCTAGTGGCTACGAAACAGGGGAAGAGACCCAGTACTTC. The chain employs TRBV12-5 and TRBJ2-5; 7 bases match TRBD1. With 6 bases clipped from V and 3 bases from J, the junction kept 7 bases outside the gene matches. The CDR3 is 14 amino acids. Germline loops: CDR1 LGHNT, CDR2 FRNRAP.

This clonotype was recorded a few times. The chain couples TRBV7-9 to TRBJ2-7; D ambiguous. The CDR3 extends over 12 amino acids. Germline V lookup: CDR1 SEHNR, CDR2 FQNEAQ (reference sequence). The CDR3 nucleotides are TGTGCGACCTCAAAAGAGGCTTACGAGCAGTACGTC. This translates into CATSKEAYEQYV.

In its sample, this clonotype was seen a few times. This chain joins TRBV6-2 or TRBV6-3 and TRBJ2-1; D is perhaps TRBD1 or TRBD2 (5 bases each). The length of the CDR3 is 16 residues. Trimming pared 4 bases from V and 7 bases from J, leaving 20 bases between. From germline, CDR1 is MNHEY and CDR2 SVGEGT. The chain's CDR3 is CASSSLDRGRKNEQFF. The CDR3, as DNA: TGTGCCAGCAGTTCCCTTGATCGGGGACGAAAGAATGAGCAGTTCTTC.

This clonotype was found many times. The rearrangement links TRBV7-2 to TRBJ2-3, with 13 bases identical to TRBD2. CDR1 SGHTA and CDR2 FQGNSA come from the germline V gene. This CDR3 contains 16 residues. The J segment lost 5 bases and the V segment lost 6 bases, leaving 8 bases of the junction unmatched. As DNA, the CDR3 is TGTGCCAGCAGACCGACTAGCGGGAGGTCAGGAGATACGCAGTATTTT. Translated, it gives CASRPTSGRSGDTQYF. Together with reference TRBV7-2 and TRBJ2-3, the CDR3 gives the full variable domain: GAGVSQSPSNKVTEKGKDVELRCDPISGHTALYWYRQSLGQGLEFLIYFQGNSAPDKSGLPSDRFSAERTGGSVSTLTIQRTQQEDSAVYLCASRPTSGRSGDTQYFGPGTRLTVL.

The rearrangement joins TRBV6-2 or TRBV6-3 to TRBJ2-4; D is possibly TRBD2 (5 bases). The germline CDR1 and CDR2 sequences are MNHEY and SVGEGT. The V and J ends lost 2 bases and 0 bases respectively, with 17 bases between them. The CDR3 spans 18 residues. The CDR3: CASSYPRAPRLAKNIQYF. CDR3 nucleotides: TGTGCCAGCAGTTACCCGAGGGCCCCGCGGCTAGCCAAAAACATTCAGTACTTC.

The chain joins TRBV6-5 to TRBJ2-1; 13 nucleotides match TRBD2. Germline CDR1 MNHEY, CDR2 SVGAGI. V dropped 5 bases and J dropped 3; count of bases not matched to a gene: 10. The CDR3 covers 18 residues. CDR3 bases: TGTGCCAGCAGTCCCTTCAGGACTAGCGGGAGAGGCTACAATGAGCAGTTCTTC. It codes for CASSPFRTSGRGYNEQFF.

The chain is built from TRBV7-2 and TRBJ2-2, with D perhaps TRBD1 or TRBD2 (5 bases each). There are 16 residues in the CDR3. V dropped 5 bases and J dropped 6 bases, with 19 bases sitting between them. The germline CDR1 and CDR2 sequences are SGHTA and FQGNSA. The CDR3 loop is CASSPQEWGMPGELFF. The CDR3, as DNA: TGTGCCAGCAGCCCCCAAGAGTGGGGGATGCCCGGGGAGCTGTTTTTT. The variable domain in full, with the rest retrieved from reference TRBV7-2 and TRBJ2-2, is GAGVSQSPSNKVTEKGKDVELRCDPISGHTALYWYRQSLGQGLEFLIYFQGNSAPDKSGLPSDRFSAERTGGSVSTLTIQRTQQEDSAVYLCASSPQEWGMPGELFFGEGSRLTVL.

The chain combines TRBV6-2 or TRBV6-3 with TRBJ2-5; a weak D match, TRBD2 (6 bases). Germline lookup yields CDR1 MNHEY and CDR2 SVGEGT. V gave up 5 bases and J gave up 5 bases, with 12 bases separating them. The CDR3 extends over 13 amino acids. In DNA, the CDR3 is TGTGCCAGCAGTGGCGGGGTCCGTGAGACCCAGTACTTC. Its translation is CASSGGVRETQYF.

The rearrangement joins TRBV14 to TRBJ2-5, with D possibly being TRBD1 (6 bases). V shed 4 bases and J shed 4 bases, with 16 bases lying between them. The CDR3 runs 15 residues. The germline CDR1 and CDR2 sequences are SGHDN and FVKESK. The CDR3 bases are TGTGCCAGCAGCCCCCTAGGGGGTCCAGGAGAGACCCAGTACTTC. It translates to CASSPLGGPGETQYF.

This clonotype was picked up a small number of times. The CDR3 here is CASSYGHAQAGYTDTQYF. In DNA, the CDR3 is TGTGCCAGCAGTTACGGACACGCACAAGCAGGGTACACAGATACGCAGTATTTT. The chain joins TRBV27 to TRBJ2-3, with D possibly matching TRBD1 (5 bases). The CDR3 spans 18 residues. From germline, CDR1 is MNHEY and CDR2 SMNVEV (reference sequence). Trimming left V 4 bases short and J 2 bases short, with 22 bases between.

This clonotype was recorded many times. The J gene is TRBJ1-5, the V gene TRBV7-2; no definite D call. Trimming took off 1 base at V and 6 bases at J, with 4 bases between the two ends. The CDR3 loop spans 12 amino acids. From germline, CDR1 is SGHTA and CDR2 FQGNSA. The CDR3 sequence: CASSLDAQPQHF. CDR3 in DNA: TGTGCCAGCAGCTTAGACGCTCAGCCCCAGCATTTT.

This chain uses TRBV20-1 with TRBJ2-7, with a tentative D call TRBD2 (6 bases). Trimming shortened V by 3 bases and J by 4 bases, and 13 bases separated the two germline ends. From germline, CDR1 is DFQATT and CDR2 SNEGSKA (reference sequence). The CDR3 loop spans 13 amino acids. CDR3 residues: CSARTRWGYEQYF. CDR3 nucleotide sequence: TGCAGTGCTAGGACTAGGTGGGGGTACGAGCAGTACTTC.